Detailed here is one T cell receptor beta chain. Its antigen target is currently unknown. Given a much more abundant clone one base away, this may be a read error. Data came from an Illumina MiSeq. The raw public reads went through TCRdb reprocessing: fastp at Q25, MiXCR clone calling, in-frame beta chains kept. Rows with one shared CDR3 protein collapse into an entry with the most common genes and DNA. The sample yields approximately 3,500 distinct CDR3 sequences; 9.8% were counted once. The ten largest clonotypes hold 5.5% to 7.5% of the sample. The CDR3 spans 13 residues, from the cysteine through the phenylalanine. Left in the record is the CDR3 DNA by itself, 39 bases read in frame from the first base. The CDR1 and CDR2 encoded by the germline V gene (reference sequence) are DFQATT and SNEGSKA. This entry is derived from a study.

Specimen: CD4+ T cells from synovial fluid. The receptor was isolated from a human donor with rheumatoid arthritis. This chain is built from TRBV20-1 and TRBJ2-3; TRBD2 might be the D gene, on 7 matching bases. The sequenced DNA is TGCAGTGCAGTGGGGGGGGACACACATACGCAGTATTTT. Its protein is CSAVGGDTHTQYF.